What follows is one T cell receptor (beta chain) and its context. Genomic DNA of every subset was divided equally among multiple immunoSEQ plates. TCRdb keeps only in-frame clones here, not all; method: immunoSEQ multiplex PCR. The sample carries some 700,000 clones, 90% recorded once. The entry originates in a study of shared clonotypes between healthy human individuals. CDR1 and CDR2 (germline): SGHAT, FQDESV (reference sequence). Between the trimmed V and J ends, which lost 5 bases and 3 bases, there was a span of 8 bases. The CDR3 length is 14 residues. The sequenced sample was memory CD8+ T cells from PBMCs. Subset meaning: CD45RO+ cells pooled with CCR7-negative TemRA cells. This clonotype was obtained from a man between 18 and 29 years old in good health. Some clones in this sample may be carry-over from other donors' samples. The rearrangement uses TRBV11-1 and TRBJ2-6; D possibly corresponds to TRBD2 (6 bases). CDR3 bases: TGTGCCAGCAGCCCCGGGGGTGGGGCCAACGTCCTGACTTTC. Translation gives CASSPGGGANVLTF.